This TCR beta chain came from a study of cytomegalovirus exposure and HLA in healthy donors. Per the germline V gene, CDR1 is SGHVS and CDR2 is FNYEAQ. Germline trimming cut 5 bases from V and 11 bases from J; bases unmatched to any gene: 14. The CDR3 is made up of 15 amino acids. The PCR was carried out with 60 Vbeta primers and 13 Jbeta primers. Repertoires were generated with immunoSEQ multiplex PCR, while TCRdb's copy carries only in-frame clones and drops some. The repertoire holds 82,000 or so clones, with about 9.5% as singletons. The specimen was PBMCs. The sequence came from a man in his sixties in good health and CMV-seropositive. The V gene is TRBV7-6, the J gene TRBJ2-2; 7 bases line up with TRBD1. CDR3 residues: CASSVGGPGQPELFF. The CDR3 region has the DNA TGTGCCAGCAGCGTAGGGGGACCGGGACAGCCAGAGCTGTTTTTT.